A single sample gave rise to the 7 T cell receptor beta chains below, sequenced in a study of T cell repertoires in cytomegalovirus infection. TCRdb re-called the reads with MiXCR, one entry per CDR3 protein. The sample carries about 150,000 distinct CDR3 sequences, around 30% recorded once. No antigens are known for them. Sequenced material: CD8+ T cells from cultured PBMCs, taken from culture after CMV antigen stimulation. The receptors come from a human donor in good health (CMV status not recorded). Some clones in this sample may be carry-over from other donors' samples.

Many counts were recorded for this clonotype. An end of the junction differs from the germline gene, which may be a read error. The chain joins TRBV7-2 to TRBJ2-1, with D perhaps TRBD1 (6 bases). Germline CDR1 and CDR2: SGHTA and FQGNSA. The CDR3 covers 16 residues. DNA for the CDR3: TGTGCCAGCAGCCAGACAGGATCGTACTCCAACAATGAGCAGTTCTTC. Amino acids: CASSQTGSYSNNEQFF.

The rearrangement links TRBV19 to TRBJ1-5; no clear D. CDR1 is LNHDA and CDR2 is SQIVND in the germline V gene (reference sequence). The V and J ends lost 3 bases and 0 bases respectively, with 9 bases between them. This CDR3 is built from 15 residues. In DNA form, the CDR3 reads TGTGCCAGTAGTATTTACGGGCGTAGCAATCAGCCCCAGCATTTT. It specifies CASSIYGRSNQPQHF.

This clonotype was picked up a small number of times. The chain is built from TRBV6-5 and TRBJ2-6; D call uncertain. Looked up from germline, CDR1 is MNHEY and CDR2 is SVGAGI. Trimming pared 0 bases from V and 0 bases from J, leaving 15 bases between. This CDR3 comprises 19 residues. CDR3 DNA sequence: TGTGCCAGCAGTTACTCGACAAGACTTACTGACTCTGGGGCCAACGTCCTGACTTTC. It encodes CASSYSTRLTDSGANVLTF.

CDR3 loop: CSARGTETFRGYTF. As DNA, the CDR3 is TGCAGTGCTAGAGGGACAGAGACCTTTCGGGGCTACACCTTC. J is TRBJ1-2 and V is TRBV20-1; D is possibly TRBD1 (6 bases). CDR1 and CDR2 (germline): DFQATT, SNEGSKA (reference sequence). The CDR3 consists of 14 residues. V lost 1 base, J lost 8 bases, and 17 bases lay in between.

CDR3: CASSLRGARPLHF. CDR3 nucleotide sequence: TGCGCCAGCAGCCTCAGGGGAGCTCGACCCCTCCACTTT. The chain couples TRBV4-1 to TRBJ1-6; TRBD1 might be the D (6 bases). V was shortened by 4 bases and J by 12 bases, with 13 bases between the two germline ends. Germline-derived CDR1 and CDR2 are MGHRA and YSYEKL. CDR3 length: 13 residues.

V is TRBV6-5 and J is TRBJ1-1, with 8 bases matching TRBD1. Germline trimming cut 0 bases from V and 6 bases from J; bases unmatched to any gene: 6. From germline, CDR1 is MNHEY and CDR2 SVGAGI. The CDR3 totals 15 residues. CDR3 residues: CASSYSTGGPAEAFF. CDR3 nucleotides: TGTGCCAGCAGTTACTCCACAGGGGGTCCCGCTGAAGCTTTCTTT.

This clonotype was seen ten or more times. The rearrangement uses TRBV12-3 or TRBV12-4 and TRBJ1-5, with 8 bases fitting TRBD1. The CDR3 has 13 amino acids. With V trimmed by 9 bases and J by 4 bases, 5 bases remained unmatched. The CDR3, as DNA: TGTGCCAGTGGGACAGGAGGAAATCAGCCCCAGCATTTT. Translation gives CASGTGGNQPQHF.